This T cell receptor beta chain was retrieved from a study of PD-1 blockade in mismatch repair-deficient tumors. All patients were mismatch repair deficient, assessed by either PCR or immunohistochemistry. Method: immunoSEQ multiplex PCR; TCRdb's copy keeps in-frame clones and lacks some. The profile shows roughly 110,000 clones, approximately 80% of them singletons. Germline assignment: CDR1 LNHDA and CDR2 SQIVND (reference sequence). This CDR3 is 17 amino acids long. V was shortened by 3 bases and J by 2 bases, with 17 bases between the two germline ends. The sequencing here drew on peripheral blood, taken about 60 weeks after starting pembrolizumab. This chain links TRBV19 with TRBJ1-5; possible D gene TRBD1, 5 bases. The clonotype originates from an adult with mismatch repair-deficient cancer. The CDR3 DNA reads TGTGCCAGTAGTATTTACCGGTTAAGGGGACGCAATCAGCCCCAGCATTTT. Residues: CASSIYRLRGRNQPQHF.